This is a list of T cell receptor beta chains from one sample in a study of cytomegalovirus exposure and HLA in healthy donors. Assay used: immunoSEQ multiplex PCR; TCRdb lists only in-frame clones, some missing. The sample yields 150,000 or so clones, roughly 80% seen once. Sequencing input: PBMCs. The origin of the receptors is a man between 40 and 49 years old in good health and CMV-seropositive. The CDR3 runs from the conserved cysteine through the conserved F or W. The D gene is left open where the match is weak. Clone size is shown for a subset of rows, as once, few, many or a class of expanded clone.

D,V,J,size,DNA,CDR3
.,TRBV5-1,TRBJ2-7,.,TGCGCCAGCAGGGGGAGTAACCGGTTCCCCTCCGAGCAGTACTTC,CASRGSNRFPSEQYF
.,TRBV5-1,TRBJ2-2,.,TGCGCCAGCAGCTTGGGACAACCCACCGGGGAGCTGTTTTTT,CASSLGQPTGELFF
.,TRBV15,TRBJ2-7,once,TGTGCCACCAGCATAGCCGGGGGCGAGCAGTACTTC,CATSIAGGEQYF
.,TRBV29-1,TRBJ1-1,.,TGCAGCGTTGAAAAGGGAGTTAGCACTGAAGCTTTCTTT,CSVEKGVSTEAFF
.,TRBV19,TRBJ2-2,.,TGTGCCAGTAGAATTGAGGAAGACACCGGGGAGCTGTTTTTT,CASRIEEDTGELFF
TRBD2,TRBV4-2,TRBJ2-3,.,TGTGCCAGCAGCCAGCGGGAGGGGGGGGATACGCAGTATTTT,CASSQREGGDTQYF
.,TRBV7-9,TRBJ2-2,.,TGTGCCAGCAGCCCCGGGGGTCGGAGGGGAAAGGACGGGGAGCTGTTTTTT,CASSPGGRRGKDGELFF
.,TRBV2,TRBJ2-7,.,TGTGCCAGTGCCGCTACCCTCGGCGAGCAGTACTTC,CASAATLGEQYF
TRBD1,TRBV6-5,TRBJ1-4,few,TGTGCGGTTAAAGGGGGCGAAAAACTGTTTTTT,CAVKGGEKLFF
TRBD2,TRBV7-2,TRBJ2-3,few,TGTGCCAGCAGCTTAGACGGGAGGGTGGATACGCAGTATTTT,CASSLDGRVDTQYF
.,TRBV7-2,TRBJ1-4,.,TGTGCCAGCAGCTCACAGAAGTCGTTCGAAAAACTGTTTTTT,CASSSQKSFEKLFF
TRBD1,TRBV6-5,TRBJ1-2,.,TGTGCCAGCAGCTTCTATTTGACAGGGGTGGGTGGCTACACCTTC,CASSFYLTGVGGYTF
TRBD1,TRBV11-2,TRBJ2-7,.,TGTGCCAGCAGCCTACTTGGGACAGCCTACGAGCAGTACTTC,CASSLLGTAYEQYF
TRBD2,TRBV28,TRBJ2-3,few,TGTGCCAGCAGTTCCGGACTAGCGGGAGAGAGCACAGATACGCAGTATTTT,CASSSGLAGESTDTQYF
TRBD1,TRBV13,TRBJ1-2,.,TGTGCCAGCAGCTTCCCGACAGGGATTAACTATGGCTACACCTTC,CASSFPTGINYGYTF
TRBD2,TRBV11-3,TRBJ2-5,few,TGTGCCCGCATATCGACTAGCGGGAGTTCTGGGCCGATCTTGGAGACCCAGTACTTC,CARISTSGSSGPILETQYF
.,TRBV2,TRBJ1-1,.,TGTGCCAGCAGTTCCCTAGGGGGAGGGACTGAAGCTTTCTTT,CASSSLGGGTEAFF
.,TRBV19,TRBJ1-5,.,TGTGCCAGTAGATATGACAGAACTCAGCCCCAGCATTTT,CASRYDRTQPQHF
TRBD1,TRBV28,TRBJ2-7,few,TGTGCCAGCAGTTTGGACAGGCGCCCCTATTTC,CASSLDRRPYF
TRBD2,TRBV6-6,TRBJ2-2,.,TGTGCCAGCAGCCGCACTAGCGTCGGGGAGCTGTTTTTT,CASSRTSVGELFF